Listed below are T cell receptor beta chains from one sample, sequenced in a study of T cells in Graves' hyperthyroidism and ophthalmopathy. Each CDR3 protein gets one entry after TCRdb re-called the multiplex PCR reads with MiXCR. This repertoire shows hundreds of thousands of distinct CDR3 sequences, just over 35% found once; its top ten account for approximately 31%. Input material: blood. These receptors all come from a woman in her 40s with Graves' hyperthyroidism. Each CDR3 is given with its conserved first and last residue. The D gene is left open where the match is weak. Size values are once, few and many counts, or a class for expanded clones, and some rows have none.

V gene,D gene,J gene,clone size,CDR3 protein,CDR3 DNA
TRBV7-9,-,TRBJ1-1,many,CASSLGATEAFF,TGTGCCAGCAGCTTAGGGGCCACTGAAGCTTTCTTT
TRBV6-6,TRBD1,TRBJ1-2,many,CASSLDRESYTF,TGTGCCAGCAGTTTGGACAGGGAGAGCTACACCTTC
TRBV4-1,-,TRBJ2-5,few,CASSQRRQGGSETQYF,TGCGCCAGCAGCCAAAGGCGGCAGGGGGGTAGCGAGACCCAGTACTTC
TRBV4-3,-,TRBJ1-5,few,CASSVDLRSHQPQHF,TGCGCCAGCAGTGTCGACCTCAGGAGCCATCAGCCCCAGCATTTT
TRBV19,TRBD2,TRBJ2-7,many,CASSMSGSSYEQYF,TGTGCCAGTAGTATGAGCGGGAGCTCCTACGAGCAGTACTTC
TRBV6-5,TRBD1,TRBJ2-2,-,CASSMGQPNTGELFF,TGTGCCAGCAGTATGGGACAGCCGAACACCGGGGAGCTGTTTTTT
TRBV2,-,TRBJ1-6,-,CASNENGNSPLHF,TGTGCCAGCAATGAGAACGGGAATTCACCCCTCCACTTT
TRBV7-9,-,TRBJ1-1,-,CASSQPSGGAHTEAFF,TGTGCCAGCAGCCAACCCTCGGGGGGGGCCCACACTGAAGCTTTCTTT
TRBV20-1,-,TRBJ2-7,few,CSARAPGSYEQYF,TGCAGTGCTAGAGCGCCTGGCTCCTACGAGCAGTACTTC
TRBV7-9,TRBD1,TRBJ1-1,few,CASSEKTGKAEAFF,TGTGCCAGCAGCGAAAAGACAGGGAAAGCTGAAGCTTTCTTT
TRBV6-1,-,TRBJ1-1,-,CASSEWGLGTEAFF,TGTGCCAGCAGTGAATGGGGTCTAGGAACTGAAGCTTTCTTT
TRBV7-3,-,TRBJ2-3,-,CASSPTASGRGTDTQYF,TGTGCCAGCAGCCCCACCGCATCGGGACGGGGCACAGATACGCAGTATTTT
TRBV29-1,-,TRBJ2-7,-,CSVSEGYEQYF,TGCAGCGTTTCCGAAGGGTACGAGCAGTACTTC
TRBV19,-,TRBJ1-4,-,CASSRYRVLHEKLFF,TGTGCCAGTAGTAGATACAGGGTTTTACATGAAAAACTGTTTTTT
TRBV7-9,-,TRBJ2-7,many,CASSSRGSYEQYF,TGTGCCAGCAGCTCCAGGGGTTCCTACGAGCAGTACTTC
TRBV7-2,-,TRBJ1-6,many,CASSLVPGFYPLHF,TGTGCCAGCAGCTTGGTACCCGGGTTTTATCCCCTCCACTTT
TRBV3-1,-,TRBJ1-2,-,CASSQGTWGNGYTF,TGTGCCAGCAGCCAAGGGACCTGGGGGAATGGCTACACCTTC
TRBV7-9,-,TRBJ1-6,many,CASSLLSNEVYNSPLHF,TGTGCCAGCAGCTTACTTTCGAACGAGGTCTATAATTCACCCCTCCACTTT
TRBV13,TRBD1,TRBJ2-7,-,CASSLSSDRASSYEQYF,TGTGCCAGCAGCTTATCTTCGGACAGGGCTAGCTCCTACGAGCAGTACTTC
TRBV7-2,TRBD1,TRBJ2-7,many,CASSIGQGANEQYF,TGTGCCAGCAGCATAGGACAGGGGGCTAACGAGCAGTACTTC
TRBV7-9,-,TRBJ1-3,many,CASSLAVNSGNTIYF,TGTGCCAGCAGCTTAGCCGTAAACTCTGGAAACACCATATATTTT
TRBV7-9,-,TRBJ2-7,many,CASTPQGFDEQYF,TGTGCCAGCACCCCACAGGGTTTCGACGAGCAGTACTTC
TRBV20-1,TRBD1,TRBJ2-5,-,CSASPSGTGGVGQETQYF,TGCAGTGCTAGTCCTTCCGGGACAGGGGGCGTAGGGCAAGAGACCCAGTACTTC
TRBV12-3/TRBV12-4,-,TRBJ1-6,many,CASSLQGVSNSPLHF,TGTGCCAGCAGTTTACAGGGAGTCTCAAATTCACCCCTCCACTTT
TRBV20-1,-,TRBJ1-5,-,CSARKGENQPQHF,TGCAGTGCTCGGAAAGGAGAGAATCAGCCCCAGCATTTT
TRBV7-9,TRBD1,TRBJ2-7,-,CASSRGTVSSYEQYF,TGTGCCAGCAGCCGAGGGACAGTGAGCTCCTACGAGCAGTACTTC
TRBV4-3,TRBD1,TRBJ2-7,many,CASSQDFAGGYEQYF,TGCGCCAGCAGCCAAGATTTTGCAGGGGGCTACGAGCAGTACTTC
TRBV2,-,TRBJ1-6,-,CASSDLPQNSPLHF,TGTGCCAGCAGTGATTTACCTCAGAATTCACCCCTCCACTTT
TRBV7-9,-,TRBJ1-2,many,CASSLTGSGYGYTF,TGTGCCAGCAGCTTAACGGGGTCAGGGTATGGCTACACCTTC
TRBV20-1,-,TRBJ2-2,-,CSARDSTSWTGELFF,TGCAGTGCTAGAGATTCCACTAGCTGGACCGGGGAGCTGTTTTTT
TRBV7-2,-,TRBJ1-6,-,CASSPPGDSSYNSPLHF,TGTGCCAGCAGTCCCCCGGGAGACAGCTCCTATAATTCACCCCTCCACTTT
TRBV25-1,-,TRBJ1-1,-,CAPEVMNTEAFF,TGTGCCCCGGAGGTGATGAACACTGAAGCTTTCTTT
TRBV6-2/TRBV6-3,-,TRBJ1-2,few,CASIDGAYGYTF,TGTGCCAGCATAGACGGGGCGTATGGCTACACCTTC
TRBV7-2,-,TRBJ2-7,many,CASSLARHEQYF,TGTGCCAGCAGCTTAGCGAGGCACGAGCAGTACTTC
TRBV20-1,-,TRBJ2-2,few,CSARGGATTGELFF,TGCAGTGCTAGAGGGGGAGCAACCACCGGGGAGCTGTTTTTT
TRBV20-1,TRBD1,TRBJ2-7,-,CSAVTGTGGYEQYF,TGCAGTGCTGTTACCGGGACAGGGGGCTACGAGCAGTACTTC
TRBV13,-,TRBJ2-7,many,CASSLSGAIYEQYF,TGTGCCAGCAGCTTATCGGGGGCGATCTACGAGCAGTACTTC
TRBV7-9,-,TRBJ2-5,-,CASSQAHFETQYF,TGTGCCAGCAGCCAGGCCCATTTCGAGACCCAGTACTTC
TRBV20-1,TRBD2,TRBJ2-7,many,CSAFLAGVYEQYF,TGCAGTGCCTTCCTAGCGGGAGTCTACGAGCAGTACTTC
TRBV29-1,TRBD1,TRBJ2-7,-,CSVERGQGYEQYF,TGCAGCGTTGAAAGGGGACAGGGCTACGAGCAGTACTTC
TRBV5-4,-,TRBJ1-4,-,CASSGMSYEKLFF,TGTGCCAGCAGCGGGATGTCGTATGAAAAACTGTTTTTT